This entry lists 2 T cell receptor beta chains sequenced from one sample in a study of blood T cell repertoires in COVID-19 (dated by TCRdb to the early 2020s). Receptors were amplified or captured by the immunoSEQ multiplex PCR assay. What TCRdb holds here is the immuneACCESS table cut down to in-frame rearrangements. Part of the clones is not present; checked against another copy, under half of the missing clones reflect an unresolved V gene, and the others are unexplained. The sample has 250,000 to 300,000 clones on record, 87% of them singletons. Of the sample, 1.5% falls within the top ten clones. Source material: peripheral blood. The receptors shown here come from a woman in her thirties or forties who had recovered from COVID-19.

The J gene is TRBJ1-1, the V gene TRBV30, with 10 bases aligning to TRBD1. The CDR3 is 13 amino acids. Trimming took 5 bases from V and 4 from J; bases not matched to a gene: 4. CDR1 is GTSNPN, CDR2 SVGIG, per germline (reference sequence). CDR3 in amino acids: CAWSGQGGTEAFF. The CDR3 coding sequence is TGTGCCTGGTCAGGACAGGGGGGCACTGAAGCTTTCTTT.

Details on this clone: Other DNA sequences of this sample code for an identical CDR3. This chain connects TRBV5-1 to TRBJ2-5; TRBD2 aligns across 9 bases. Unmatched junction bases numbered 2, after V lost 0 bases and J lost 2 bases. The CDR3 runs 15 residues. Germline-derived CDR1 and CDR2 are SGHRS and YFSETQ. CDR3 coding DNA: TGCGCCAGCAGCTTGGCCCTAGCGGGGCAAGAGACCCAGTACTTC. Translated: CASSLALAGQETQYF.